A selection of T cell receptor beta chains follows, all from one sample in a study of blood T cell repertoires in COVID-19. Measured with immunoSEQ multiplex PCR; TCRdb has only the in-frame clones, and not every one. The sample lists about 33,000 clones, around 83% occurring once. The sequenced sample consisted of peripheral blood. These receptors were obtained from a human donor in a cohort sampled during active COVID-19. The CDR3 runs from the conserved cysteine through the conserved F or W. Each record gives: V gene, clone size, CDR3 protein. Rows give clone size only sometimes, using once, few, many, or a class for an expanded clone.

>TRBV28|NA
CASSSSGTGFFSNTGELFF
>TRBV10-1|NA
CASSESYADTEAFF
>TRBV3-1/TRBV3-2|NA
CASSRGYEQYF
>TRBV28|NA
CASSLWGGQETQYF
>TRBV5-4|NA
CASLPKNDRAGYGYTF
>TRBV7-8|NA
CASSGGLAVSYEQYF
>TRBV10-3|few
CAISETGQGPAQHF
>TRBV5-5|NA
CASDPKPRVSHNEQFF
>TRBV6-5|NA
CASRAEGAMAHEQYF
>TRBV28|NA
CASSSSSGSWYEQYF
>TRBV5-1|NA
CASSLLSSGPYNEQFF
>TRBV7-6|NA
CASSLGPGLKQETQYF
>TRBV6-1|NA
CASSENRQLRHSYEQYF
>TRBV7-8|NA
CASSSDGVGGSGNTIYF
>TRBV11-1|NA
CASTHGTSGRNNEQFF
>TRBV7-9|once
CASSAVGTTYTEAFF
>TRBV3-1/TRBV3-2|NA
CASSLGQPQGGYTF
>TRBV18|NA
CASSPQTGGLNTEAFF
>TRBV6-5|NA
CASSYGGVAKNIQYF
>TRBV27|NA
CASSWGGFQETQYF
>TRBV6-5|NA
CASSPSDRDLYGYTF
>TRBV7-2|once
CASSLVGGAYNEQFF
>TRBV10-2|NA
CASSESRTGYNGYTF
>TRBV25-1|NA
CASSEGLGADTQYF
>TRBV24-1|medium-sized
CATSDPGQGAREQYF